The source of this T cell receptor (beta chain) is a study of blood T cell repertoires in COVID-19 (dated by TCRdb to about 2020). About the investigation overall: Recovered participants in ImmuneRACE Cohort 3 were defined by two consecutive negative NP/OP PCR tests, clearance by a healthcare professional, or resolution of symptoms. The collaborator samples originated in the United States, Italy and Spain and spanned the acute and convalescent phases of COVID-19. The prospective study material was composed of cDNA or gDNA derived from T cells, B-cell-depleted T cells, or PBMCs. Subjects who had been exposed to COVID-19, were actively infected with it, or had recovered from it provided the deeply sampled blood TCRbeta repertoires that made up the dataset. The repertoires were released in a freely available public database intended as a resource for research on the immune response to SARS-CoV-2. The samples were drawn from the first 160 participants of the ongoing ImmuneRACE study and from about 1,200 subjects provided by 6 global collaborators. Nearly every sample came with metadata listing a de-identified subject ID, COVID-19 status, age in years and sex. Where available, HLA class I and class II types were taken from metadata supplied by the sample provider and were not determined by assay-based typing. The paper's findings and limits, for the study overall: The amount of clinical and demographic metadata varied by source and participant and was provided uncurated.

Notes on this clone: Its antigen is unknown. There are no base qualities to consult, and no much larger clone falls within one base.

Participants in the prospective study were aged roughly 18 to 100 years, lived in about two dozen United States geographic areas, and enrolled through a virtual design. In the prospective study, participants were assigned to cohorts based on the clinical history participants reported in a screening survey and a study questionnaire. In the prospective study, whole blood, serum and a nasopharyngeal or oropharyngeal swab were collected from each participant by mobile phlebotomists. Additional blood draws and questionnaires over an approximately two-month period could optionally be provided by prospective study participants. Prospective study blood samples were shipped either frozen or at room temperature before DNA extraction. TCRbeta CDR3 regions were amplified from genomic DNA using the immunoSEQ Assay, a bias-controlled multiplex PCR. The study's processing was this. Nucleated cell counts per sample were estimated from amplification of reference gene primers within the assay. Sequence reads were collapsed and filtered to measure the absolute abundance of every unique TCRbeta CDR3 rearrangement. Productive Simpson clonality was computed per sample as the square root of Simpson's diversity index over productive rearrangements. TCRdb's version of the immuneACCESS table is confined to in-frame rearrangements and falls short of the full clone set. An unresolved V gene accounts for under half of the shortfall where checked; the remainder is of unknown origin. V and J calls and clone size are as listed in that table; D and trimming were resolved from the DNA. The sample table holds around 290,000 clones, of which approximately 90% were seen once. The ten largest clonotypes hold approximately 2% of the sample.

The source material was PBMCs or T cells enriched from blood (not recorded which). The sequence derives from a woman aged 55-69 years in a cohort exposed to, infected with or recovered from COVID-19 (not recorded which).

The DNA is TGTGCCAGCAGTCCAGATCGGGGGAAAAATCAGCCCCAGCATTTT. Its translation is CASSPDRGKNQPQHF. The V and J genes are TRBV7-8 and TRBJ1-5; a weak D assignment points to TRBD1 (5 bases agree). V and J are truncated by 6 bases and 4 bases respectively, leaving an intervening sequence of 16 bases. From the cysteine up to the phenylalanine, the CDR3 has a length of 15 residues. The DNA shown is the 45-base CDR3, in frame from base 1. In the germline V gene, CDR1 corresponds to SGHVS and CDR2 to FQNEAQ.